These 21 T cell receptor beta chains came from one sample sequenced in a study of cytomegalovirus exposure and HLA in healthy donors. 13 Jbeta primers and 60 Vbeta primers were used for the PCR. The repertoire was sequenced with immunoSEQ multiplex PCR; TCRdb's copy has only in-frame clones and lacks some. In the table there are around 60,000 clones, roughly 80% of which are singletons. Sequences were obtained from PBMCs. The receptor source for this set is a woman aged 40 to 55 in good health and CMV-seropositive.

The V gene is TRBV30, the J gene TRBJ1-1, with TRBD1 identical over 8 bases. The CDR3 is made up of 17 amino acids. The V gene's germline CDR1 is GTSNPN and CDR2 SVGIG (reference sequence). Germline trimming cut 2 bases from V and 1 base from J; bases unmatched to any gene: 12. CDR3 sequence (DNA): TGTGCCTGGAGTACCTCAGGGGGCGGGCCTCGGAACACTGAAGCTTTCTTT. Amino acids: CAWSTSGGGPRNTEAFF.

This clone occurred once. This sequence joins TRBV5-6 and TRBJ2-7, with 11 bases fitting TRBD2. Germline CDR1 SGHDT, CDR2 YYEEEE. This CDR3 has 16 residues. The trim removed 2 bases at V and 3 bases at J, leaving 7 bases unmatched. The CDR3 region is CASSFFTSGGNYEQYF. The CDR3 DNA reads as TGTGCCAGCAGCTTCTTCACTAGCGGGGGCAACTACGAGCAGTACTTC. Variable domain in full (rest from reference TRBV5-6 and TRBJ2-7): DAGVTQSPTHLIKTRGQQVTLRCSPKSGHDTVSWYQQALGQGPQFIFQYYEEEERQRGNFPDRFSGHQFPNYSSELNVNALLLGDSALYLCASSFFTSGGNYEQYFGPGTRLTVT.

This rearrangement joins TRBV5-1 to TRBJ2-1; TRBD2 matches at 9 bases. The V and J ends lost 5 bases and 8 bases, in that order; junction bases with no gene match: 5. The CDR3 length is 13 residues. CDR1 is SGHRS and CDR2 is YFSETQ in the germline V gene. CDR3 nucleotides: TGCGCCAGCAGTCCTCTAGCGGGGCATGAGCAGTTCTTC. Residues: CASSPLAGHEQFF.

The rearrangement links TRBV4-3 to TRBJ2-7; 9 bases line up with TRBD1. Losses at the gene ends were 3 bases for V and 2 bases for J; bases not matched to a gene: 5. There are 15 residues in the CDR3. From germline, CDR1 is LGHNA and CDR2 YSLEER. CDR3 nucleotide sequence: TGCGCCAGCAGCCAGGCGACAGGGGGGACCTACGAGCAGTACTTC. Its translation: CASSQATGGTYEQYF.

V and J are TRBV30 and TRBJ1-5; D remains ambiguous. This CDR3 spans 14 amino acids. CDR1 GTSNPN and CDR2 SVGIG come from the germline V gene (reference sequence). V was pared by 0 bases and J by 3 bases, with 9 bases between. For the CDR3, the DNA is TGTGCCTGGAGTGTCAACATTCTCAATCAGCCCCAGCATTTT. Its translation: CAWSVNILNQPQHF.

V usage is TRBV19 and J usage is TRBJ1-3; 7 nucleotides line up with TRBD1. Losses at the gene ends were 6 bases for V and 0 bases for J; bases not matched to a gene: 8. The germline CDR1 and CDR2 sequences are LNHDA and SQIVND (reference sequence). The CDR3 loop spans 16 amino acids. The CDR3 here is CASSRQGPYSGNTIYF. CDR3 in DNA: TGTGCCAGTAGCCGACAGGGTCCATACTCTGGAAACACCATATATTTT.

This clone was seen just once. This rearrangement joins TRBV9 to TRBJ1-5; possible D gene TRBD1, 6 bases. Trimming took off 4 bases at V and 4 bases at J, with 15 bases between the two ends. Germline V CDR1 and CDR2: SGDLS, YYNGEE. The CDR3 loop spans 15 amino acids. The DNA for the CDR3 is TGTGCCAGCAGCCACGGGGGGGGCCTGAATCAGCCCCAGCATTTT. It codes for CASSHGGGLNQPQHF.

The CDR3 here is CASSSDRGKFF. In DNA form, the CDR3 reads TGTGCCAGCAGTTCAGACAGGGGAAAGTTCTTC. V is TRBV28 and J is TRBJ2-1; 8 positions match TRBD1. The CDR3 covers 11 residues. V lost 4 bases, J lost 14 bases, and 4 bases stayed unmatched. CDR1 MDHEN and CDR2 SYDVKM come from the germline V gene.

This clone appeared a few times. This sequence joins TRBV6-1 and TRBJ2-3, with 12 bases that match TRBD2. Per germline, CDR1 MNHNS and CDR2 SASEGT. The CDR3 sequence is 15 residues long. The V gene end was trimmed by 1 base and the J gene end by 4 bases; junction bases not matched to a gene: 0. The CDR3 DNA follows: TGTGCCAGCAGTGAAGGGACTAGCGGGGCAGATACGCAGTATTTT. Amino acids: CASSEGTSGADTQYF.

The J gene is TRBJ1-1, the V gene TRBV5-8; D perhaps matches TRBD1 (5 bases). CDR3 length: 16 residues. The germline V gene has CDR1 SGHTS and CDR2 YDEGEE. Between the trimmed V and J ends, which lost 4 bases and 1 base, there was a span of 17 bases. Written as DNA, the CDR3 is TGTGCCAGCAGCCGCGGGGCTGGGCGTTGGAACACTGAAGCTTTCTTT. Translating it yields CASSRGAGRWNTEAFF. The full variable domain, in which reference TRBV5-8 and TRBJ1-1 provide the parts outside the CDR3, is EAGVTQSPTHLIKTRGQQATLRCSPISGHTSVYWYQQALGLGLQFLLWYDEGEERNRGNFPPRFSGRQFPNYSSELNVNALELEDSALYLCASSRGAGRWNTEAFFGQGTRLTVV.

A word on this clone: This same CDR3 is encoded by further DNA sequences in the sample. The chain uses TRBV2 and TRBJ2-7, with a possible D match to TRBD2 (6 bases). CDR1 is SNHLY, CDR2 FYNNEI, per germline. The V end was cut by 11 bases, the J end by 5 bases, with 16 bases between. The CDR3 totals 12 residues. The CDR3 coding sequence is TGTGCCGGAGGGGTTTCAGAGCACGAGCAGTACTTC. This translates into CAGGVSEHEQYF.

The gene calls are TRBV5-1 and TRBJ2-3, with 10 bases lining up with TRBD2. The junction had 1 base not matched to a gene; V was cut back by 0 bases and J by 3 bases. The CDR3 runs 15 residues. Germline CDR1 is SGHRS and CDR2 is YFSETQ. The CDR3 is CASSLAAGGTDTQYF. The DNA for the CDR3 is TGCGCCAGCAGCTTGGCAGCGGGGGGGACAGATACGCAGTATTTT. Together with reference TRBV5-1 and TRBJ2-3, the CDR3 gives the full variable domain: KAGVTQTPRYLIKTRGQQVTLSCSPISGHRSVSWYQQTPGQGLQFLFEYFSETQRNKGNFPGRFSGRQFSNSRSEMNVSTLELGDSALYLCASSLAAGGTDTQYFGPGTRLTVL.

The rearrangement joins TRBV2 to TRBJ1-5; TRBD1 matches 7 bases. This CDR3 has 15 amino acids. Germline V lookup: CDR1 SNHLY, CDR2 FYNNEI. Losses at the gene ends were 7 bases for V and 4 bases for J; bases not matched to a gene: 10. CDR3 in DNA: TGTGCCAGCAATATGGACAGGCGGCTGAATCAGCCCCAGCATTTT. Translating gives CASNMDRRLNQPQHF.

The chain links TRBV7-2 to TRBJ1-5, with 10 bases that match TRBD1. Germline-derived CDR1 and CDR2 are SGHTA and FQGNSA. There are 13 residues in the CDR3. Losses at the gene ends were 3 bases for V and 7 bases for J; bases not matched to a gene: 0. This chain's CDR3 is CASSLTGGQPQHF. The CDR3 coding sequence is TGTGCCAGCAGCTTGACAGGGGGCCAGCCCCAGCATTTT.

The chain employs TRBV18 and TRBJ2-3, with no clear D. CDR1 is KGHSH and CDR2 is LQKENI in the germline V gene. The CDR3 contains 15 residues. Trimming cost V 2 bases and J 2 bases, with 11 bases left between them. CDR3 sequence (DNA): TGTGCCAGCTCACCAGAGGTTTTGTCCACAGATACGCAGTATTTT. This sequence encodes CASSPEVLSTDTQYF. Supplemented by reference TRBV18 and TRBJ2-3, the full variable domain reads NAGVMQNPRHLVRRRGQEARLRCSPMKGHSHVYWYRQLPEEGLKFMVYLQKENIIDESGMPKERFSAEFPKEGPSILRIQQVVRGDSAAYFCASSPEVLSTDTQYFGPGTRLTVL.

This clone was observed a few times. The rearrangement joins TRBV21-1 to TRBJ2-4; TRBD2 is the table's D call and was not checked against the DNA. TRBV21-1 is deemed a pseudogene. This CDR3 has 18 amino acids. In nucleotides, the CDR3 is TGTGCCAGCAGCCGACGGGACTCCGAGGACATTGCCAAAAACATTCAGTACTTC. Its protein is CASSRRDSEDIAKNIQYF.

V and J are TRBV5-1 and TRBJ2-1; 7 bases agree with TRBD2. Trimming cost V 5 bases and J 9 bases; bases outside gene matches: 8. The CDR3 covers 13 residues. Germline CDR1 and CDR2: SGHRS and YFSETQ. CDR3 DNA: TGCGCCAGCAGGCCCAGCGGGGATCTTGAGCAGTTCTTC. This translates into CASRPSGDLEQFF.

The chain couples TRBV30 to TRBJ1-2; D unresolved. V lost 3 bases and J 7 bases, leaving 15 bases between the germline ends. Germline loops: CDR1 GTSNPN, CDR2 SVGIG (reference sequence). The CDR3 has 13 residues. The CDR3 nucleotides are TGTGCCTGGAGAACGAGGGCCCGAGGTGGCTACACCTTC. Translation: CAWRTRARGGYTF.

This rearrangement joins TRBV5-4 to TRBJ2-7, with 9 bases fitting TRBD1. The V gene's germline CDR1 is SGHNT and CDR2 YYREEE (reference sequence). The CDR3 is made up of 14 amino acids. Germline trimming cut 0 bases from V and 6 bases from J; bases unmatched to any gene: 4. The CDR3 bases are TGTGCCAGCAGCTTGGGGCGGGGACAGGGCGAGCAGTACTTC. Translating it yields CASSLGRGQGEQYF.

This clone occurred once. The J gene is TRBJ2-2, the V gene TRBV5-6, with D maybe TRBD1 (6 bases). V was trimmed by 3 bases and J by 0 bases, leaving 9 bases between them. Germline V CDR1 and CDR2: SGHDT, YYEEEE. This CDR3 has 15 amino acids. The CDR3 DNA follows: TGTGCCAGCAGCTCCAGGACAGCGAACACCGGGGAGCTGTTTTTT. It yields the protein CASSSRTANTGELFF.

V usage is TRBV29-1 and J usage is TRBJ2-7, with TRBD1 matching 11 bases. J was trimmed by 4 bases and V by 7 bases; bases with no gene match: 3. This CDR3 has 12 residues. From germline, CDR1 is SQVTM and CDR2 ANQGSEA. This chain's CDR3 is CSAGQGAYEQYF. The CDR3 region has the DNA TGCAGCGCTGGACAGGGGGCGTACGAGCAGTACTTC.